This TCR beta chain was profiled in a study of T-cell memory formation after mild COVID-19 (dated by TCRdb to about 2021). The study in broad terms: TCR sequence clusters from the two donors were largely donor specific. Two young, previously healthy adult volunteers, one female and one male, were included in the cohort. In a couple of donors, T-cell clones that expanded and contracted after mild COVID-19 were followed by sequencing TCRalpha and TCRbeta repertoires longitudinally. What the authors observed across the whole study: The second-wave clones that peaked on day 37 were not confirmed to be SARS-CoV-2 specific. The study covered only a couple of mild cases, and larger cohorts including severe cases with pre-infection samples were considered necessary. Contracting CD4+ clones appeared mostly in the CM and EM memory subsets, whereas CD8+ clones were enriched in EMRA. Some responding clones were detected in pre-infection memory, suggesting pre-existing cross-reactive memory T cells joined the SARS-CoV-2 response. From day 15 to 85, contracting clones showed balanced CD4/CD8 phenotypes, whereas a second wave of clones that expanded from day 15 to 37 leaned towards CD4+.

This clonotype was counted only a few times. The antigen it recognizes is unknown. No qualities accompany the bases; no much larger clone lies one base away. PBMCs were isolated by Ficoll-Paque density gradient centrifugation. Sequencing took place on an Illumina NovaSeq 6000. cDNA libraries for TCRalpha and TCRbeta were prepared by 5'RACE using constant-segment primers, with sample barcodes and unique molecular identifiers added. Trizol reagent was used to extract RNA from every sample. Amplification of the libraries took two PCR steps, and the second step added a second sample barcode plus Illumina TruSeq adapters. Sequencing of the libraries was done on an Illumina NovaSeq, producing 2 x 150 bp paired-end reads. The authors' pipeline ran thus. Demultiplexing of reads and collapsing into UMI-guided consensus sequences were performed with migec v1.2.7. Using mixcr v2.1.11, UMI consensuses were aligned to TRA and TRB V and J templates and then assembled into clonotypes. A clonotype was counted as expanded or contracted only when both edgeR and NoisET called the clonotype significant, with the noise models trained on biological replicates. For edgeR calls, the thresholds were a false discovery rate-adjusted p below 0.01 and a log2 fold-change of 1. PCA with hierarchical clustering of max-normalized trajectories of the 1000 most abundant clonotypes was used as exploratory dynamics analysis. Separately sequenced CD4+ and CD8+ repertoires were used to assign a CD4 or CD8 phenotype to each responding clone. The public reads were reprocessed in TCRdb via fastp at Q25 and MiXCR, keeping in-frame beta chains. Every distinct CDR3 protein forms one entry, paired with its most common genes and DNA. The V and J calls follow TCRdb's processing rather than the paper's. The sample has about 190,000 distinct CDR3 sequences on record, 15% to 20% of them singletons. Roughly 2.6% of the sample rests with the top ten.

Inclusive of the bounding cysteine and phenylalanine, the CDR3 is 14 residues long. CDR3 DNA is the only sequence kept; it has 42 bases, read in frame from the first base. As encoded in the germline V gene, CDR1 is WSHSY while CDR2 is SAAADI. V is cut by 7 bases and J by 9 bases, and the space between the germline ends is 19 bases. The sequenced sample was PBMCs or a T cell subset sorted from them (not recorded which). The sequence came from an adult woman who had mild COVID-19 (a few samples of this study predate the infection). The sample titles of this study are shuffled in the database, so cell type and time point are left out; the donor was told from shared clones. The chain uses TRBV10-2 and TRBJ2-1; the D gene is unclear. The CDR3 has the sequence CASKRDNQGGEQFF. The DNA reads TGCGCCAGCAAGAGAGACAACCAAGGCGGTGAGCAGTTCTTC.